The T cell receptor (beta chain) described here comes from a study of shared clonotypes between healthy human individuals. Trimming left V 6 bases short and J 3 bases short, with 4 bases between. The germline V gene has CDR1 SQVTM and CDR2 ANQGSEA. The CDR3 covers 10 residues. Assay: immunoSEQ multiplex PCR; the TCRdb copy retains only in-frame clones and omits some. Among about 1.1 million clones listed, approximately 78% were seen once. Comments on this clone: Distinct nucleotide sequences in the sample also encode this CDR3.

The clonotype was recovered from a man aged 18 to 29 in good health. Some clones in this sample may be carry-over from other donors' samples. This chain joins TRBV29-1 and TRBJ2-3; the D is unclear. Sequencing was done on a sample of memory CD4+ T cells from PBMCs. Regarding subset: CD45RA-negative fraction. CDR3 region: CSVDTDTQYF. The DNA for the CDR3 is TGCAGCGTAGATACAGATACGCAGTATTTT.